This record covers a single T cell receptor (beta chain). From germline, CDR1 is ENHRY and CDR2 SYGVKD. The CDR3 runs 16 residues. Trimming at V came to 9 bases and at J to 0 bases, leaving 7 bases not matched to a gene. This sample stems from a study of blood T cell repertoires in COVID-19. TCRdb's copy holds only in-frame clones and misses some; the assay was immunoSEQ multiplex PCR. The data show 63,000 or so clones, roughly 81% seen once. This TCR came from a human donor in a cohort sampled during active COVID-19. J is TRBJ2-1 and V is TRBV10-3; 11 bases fit TRBD2. The sample taken for sequencing was peripheral blood. The CDR3, as DNA: TGTGCCATGGGGACTAGCGGCTTTAGCTCCTACAATGAGCAGTTCTTC. This encodes CAMGTSGFSSYNEQFF.